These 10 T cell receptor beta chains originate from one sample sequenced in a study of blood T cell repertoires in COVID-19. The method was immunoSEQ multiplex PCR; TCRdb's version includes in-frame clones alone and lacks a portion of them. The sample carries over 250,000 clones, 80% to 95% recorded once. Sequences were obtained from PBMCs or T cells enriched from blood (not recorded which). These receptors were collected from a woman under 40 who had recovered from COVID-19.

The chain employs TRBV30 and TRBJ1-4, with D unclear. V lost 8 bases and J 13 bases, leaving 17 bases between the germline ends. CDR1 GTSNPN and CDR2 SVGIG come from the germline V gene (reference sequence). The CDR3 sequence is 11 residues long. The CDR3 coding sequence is TGTGCCCGAGATGGAGGAGGGAGACTGTTTTTT. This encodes CARDGGGRLFF. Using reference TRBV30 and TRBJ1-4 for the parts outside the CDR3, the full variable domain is SQTIHQWPATLVQPVGSPLSLECTVEGTSNPNLYWYRQAAGRGLQLLFYSVGIGQISSEVPQNLSASRPQDRQFILSSKKLLLSDSGFYLCARDGGGRLFFGSGTQLSVL.

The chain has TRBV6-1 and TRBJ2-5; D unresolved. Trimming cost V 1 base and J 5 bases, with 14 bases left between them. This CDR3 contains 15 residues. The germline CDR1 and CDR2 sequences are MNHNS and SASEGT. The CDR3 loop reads CASSEGKSGFETQYF. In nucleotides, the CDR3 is TGTGCCAGCAGTGAAGGGAAATCAGGTTTTGAGACCCAGTACTTC.

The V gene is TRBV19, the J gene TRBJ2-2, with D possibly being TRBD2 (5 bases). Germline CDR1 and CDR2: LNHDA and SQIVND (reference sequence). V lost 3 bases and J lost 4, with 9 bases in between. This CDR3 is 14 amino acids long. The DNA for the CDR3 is TGTGCCAGTAGTATCGGGGTCAGCACCGGGGAGCTGTTTTTT. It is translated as CASSIGVSTGELFF.

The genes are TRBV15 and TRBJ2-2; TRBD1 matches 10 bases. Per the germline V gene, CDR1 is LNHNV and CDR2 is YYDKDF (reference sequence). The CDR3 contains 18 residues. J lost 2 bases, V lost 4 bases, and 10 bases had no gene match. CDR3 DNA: TGTGCCACCAGCACAACGGTTCGGGACAGGGGTAACACCGGGGAGCTGTTTTTT. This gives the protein CATSTTVRDRGNTGELFF.

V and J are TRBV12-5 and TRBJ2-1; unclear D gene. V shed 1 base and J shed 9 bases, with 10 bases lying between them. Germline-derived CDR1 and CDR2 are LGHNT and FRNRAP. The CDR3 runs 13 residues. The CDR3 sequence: CASGLALPSEQFF. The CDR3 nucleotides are TGTGCTAGTGGTTTGGCCCTTCCTAGTGAGCAGTTCTTC.

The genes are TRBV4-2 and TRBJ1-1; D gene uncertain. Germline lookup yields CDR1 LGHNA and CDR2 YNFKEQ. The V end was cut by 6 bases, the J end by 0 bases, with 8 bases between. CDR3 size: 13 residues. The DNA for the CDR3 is TGTGCCAGCAGAATAGAGGTGAACACTGAAGCTTTCTTT. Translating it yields CASRIEVNTEAFF.

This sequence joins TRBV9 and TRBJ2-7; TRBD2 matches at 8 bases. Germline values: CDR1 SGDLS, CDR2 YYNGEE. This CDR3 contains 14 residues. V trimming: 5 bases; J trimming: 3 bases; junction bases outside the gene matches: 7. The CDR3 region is CASSPLAEIYEQYF. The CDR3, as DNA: TGTGCCAGCAGTCCACTAGCGGAGATCTACGAGCAGTACTTC.

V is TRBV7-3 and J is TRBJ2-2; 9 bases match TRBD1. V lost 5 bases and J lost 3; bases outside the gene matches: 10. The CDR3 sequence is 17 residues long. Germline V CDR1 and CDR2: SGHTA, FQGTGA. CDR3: CASSPSNRGPDTGELFF. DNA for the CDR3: TGTGCCAGCAGCCCCTCCAACAGGGGGCCAGACACCGGGGAGCTGTTTTTT.

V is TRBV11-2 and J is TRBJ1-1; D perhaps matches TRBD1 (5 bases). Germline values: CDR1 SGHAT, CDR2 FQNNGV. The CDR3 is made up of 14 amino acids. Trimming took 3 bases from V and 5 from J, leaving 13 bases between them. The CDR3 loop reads CASSLTREGTEAFF. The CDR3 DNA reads TGTGCCAGCAGCTTGACCAGGGAAGGTACTGAAGCTTTCTTT.

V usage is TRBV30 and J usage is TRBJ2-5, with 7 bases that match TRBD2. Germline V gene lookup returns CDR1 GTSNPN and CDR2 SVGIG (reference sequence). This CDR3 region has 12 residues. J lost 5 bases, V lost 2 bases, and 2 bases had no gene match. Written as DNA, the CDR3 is TGTGCCTGGAGTCAGGGAGGGGAGACCCAGTACTTC. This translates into CAWSQGGETQYF.